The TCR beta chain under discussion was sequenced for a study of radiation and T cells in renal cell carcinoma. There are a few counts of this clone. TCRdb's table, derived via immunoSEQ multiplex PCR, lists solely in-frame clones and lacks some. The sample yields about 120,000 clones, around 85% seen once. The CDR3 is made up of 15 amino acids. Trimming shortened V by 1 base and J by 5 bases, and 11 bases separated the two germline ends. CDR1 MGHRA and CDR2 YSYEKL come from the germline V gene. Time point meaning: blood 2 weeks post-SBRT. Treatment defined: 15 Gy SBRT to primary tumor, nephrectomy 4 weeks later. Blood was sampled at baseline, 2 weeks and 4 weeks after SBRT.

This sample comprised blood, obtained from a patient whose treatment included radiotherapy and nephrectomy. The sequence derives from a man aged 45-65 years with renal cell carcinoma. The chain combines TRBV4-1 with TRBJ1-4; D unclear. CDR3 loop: CASSQAISRNEKLFF. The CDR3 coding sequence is TGCGCCAGCAGCCAAGCGATCTCCAGGAATGAAAAACTGTTTTTT.